This T cell receptor (beta chain) emerged from a study of shared clonotypes between healthy human individuals. V lost 1 base, J lost 3 bases, and 10 bases lay in between. Germline assignment: CDR1 MDHEN and CDR2 SYDVKM. There are 14 residues in the CDR3. Assay execution proceeded at the deep level. In the original processing: Junction-only immunoSEQ data arrived without quality scores, meaning filtering differed. Assay: immunoSEQ multiplex PCR; the TCRdb copy retains only in-frame clones and omits some. The V and J calls and clone size were taken over from that table, and D and trimming were inferred from the DNA. The table includes a few million clones, approximately 93% detected once.

This chain links TRBV28 with TRBJ2-7, with D perhaps matching TRBD1 or TRBD2 (5 bases each). This receptor was obtained from a young man in good health. Some clones in this sample may be carry-over from other donors' samples. The specimen sequenced was naive CD4+ T cells from PBMCs. Specified subset: CD45RA+ positively selected. CDR3 DNA: TGTGCCAGCAGTTTATTGGGACGGAACTACGAGCAGTACTTC. Its translation: CASSLLGRNYEQYF.